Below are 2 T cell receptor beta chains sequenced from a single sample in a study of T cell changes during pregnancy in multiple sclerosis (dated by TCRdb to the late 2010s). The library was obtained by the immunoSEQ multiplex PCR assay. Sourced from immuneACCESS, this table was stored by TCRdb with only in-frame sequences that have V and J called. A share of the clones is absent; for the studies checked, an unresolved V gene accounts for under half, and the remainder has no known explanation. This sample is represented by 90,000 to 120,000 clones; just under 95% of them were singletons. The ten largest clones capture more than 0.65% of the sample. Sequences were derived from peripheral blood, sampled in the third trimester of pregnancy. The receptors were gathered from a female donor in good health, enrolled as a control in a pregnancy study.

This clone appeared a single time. DNA for the CDR3: TGTGCCAGCAGTTCGAGGGAGGGGCGACTTAGTACTGAAGCTTTCTTT. Translating gives CASSSREGRLSTEAFF. The genes are TRBV27 and TRBJ1-1; TRBD1 might be the D (5 bases). CDR1 and CDR2 (germline): MNHEY, SMNVEV (reference sequence). V dropped 4 bases and J dropped 5 bases, with 20 bases sitting between them. The CDR3 runs 16 residues.

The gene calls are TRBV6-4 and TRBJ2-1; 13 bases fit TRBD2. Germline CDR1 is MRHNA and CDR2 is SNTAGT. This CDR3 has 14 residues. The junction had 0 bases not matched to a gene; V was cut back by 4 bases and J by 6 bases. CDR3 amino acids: CASSGTSGGNEQFF. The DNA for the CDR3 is TGTGCCAGCAGTGGGACTAGCGGGGGCAATGAGCAGTTCTTC.